The rows below give T cell receptor beta chains drawn from one sample of a study of post-analysis software for immune sequencing data. From the PCR reads, TCRdb called clonotypes with MiXCR, one entry per CDR3 protein. The sample has about 820,000 distinct CDR3 sequences, around 53% seen once; the top ten hold approximately 4.4%. Sequenced: blood. These receptors originate from a girl under 18 with multiple sclerosis. CDR3s include the opening cysteine and the closing phenylalanine or tryptophan. The D gene is left open where the match is weak. Expanded clones are given a class, and other clones once, few, many or no size at all.

>TRBV12-3/TRBV12-4|-|TRBJ1-1|-
CASSLGGGRGAFF
TGTGCCAGCAGTTTAGGGGGAGGGCGTGGAGCTTTCTTT
>TRBV12-3/TRBV12-4|TRBD2|TRBJ2-1|-
CASSSRTSQFF
TGTGCCAGCAGTTCAAGGACTAGCCAGTTCTTC
>TRBV5-1|-|TRBJ2-1|-
CASSLEGLASLNQFF
TGCGCCAGCAGCTTGGAAGGGCTAGCGTCCCTAAACCAGTTCTTC
>TRBV15|TRBD1|TRBJ1-2|few
CATSTDRGPNYGYTF
TGTGCCACCAGCACCGACAGGGGTCCTAACTATGGCTACACCTTC
>TRBV7-6|-|TRBJ1-6|once
CASSLGEGSPLYF
TGTGCCAGCAGCTTGGGCGAGGGTTCACCCCTCTACTTT
>TRBV6-5|-|TRBJ2-6|few
CASSDTGAGANVLTF
TGTGCCAGCAGTGACACCGGGGCTGGGGCCAACGTCCTGACTTTC
>TRBV7-8|-|TRBJ1-4|-
CASSLDADEKLFF
TGTGCCAGCAGCTTAGACGCCGACGAAAAACTGTTTTTT
>TRBV9|-|TRBJ1-2|once
CASSVEGIANYGYTF
TGTGCCAGCAGCGTTGAGGGGATAGCTAACTATGGCTACACCTTC
>TRBV5-1|-|TRBJ1-5|once
CASSLGPAGQPQHF
TGCGCCAGCAGCTTAGGCCCGGCCGGTCAGCCCCAGCATTTT
>TRBV7-8|TRBD1|TRBJ2-6|few
CASTQDRAGANVLTF
TGTGCCAGCACCCAAGACAGGGCTGGGGCCAACGTCCTGACTTTC
>TRBV12-3/TRBV12-4|-|TRBJ2-7|-
CASSRLSSYEQYF
TGTGCCAGCAGCCGACTCAGCTCCTACGAGCAGTACTTC
>TRBV10-1|-|TRBJ2-5|few
CASSEDRRETQYF
TGCGCCAGCAGCGAAGACCGGAGGGAGACCCAGTACTTC
>TRBV29-1|-|TRBJ2-2|many
CSSRDTGELFF
TGCAGCAGCAGGGACACCGGGGAGCTGTTTTTT
>TRBV4-1|-|TRBJ2-3|-
CASSPSGSERTDTQYF
TGCGCCAGCAGCCCGTCCGGGAGCGAGCGCACAGATACGCAGTATTTT
>TRBV6-5|-|TRBJ2-4|-
CASRDGRTKNIQYF
TGTGCCAGCAGGGACGGACGGACCAAAAACATTCAGTACTTC
>TRBV30|TRBD1|TRBJ2-5|-
CAWDRDSQAMETQYF
TGTGCCTGGGATAGGGACAGCCAGGCGATGGAGACCCAGTACTTC
>TRBV5-1|TRBD1|TRBJ2-1|few
CASSPTRQGGEQFF
TGCGCCAGCAGCCCGACCCGACAGGGCGGTGAGCAGTTCTTC
>TRBV5-1|-|TRBJ2-7|-
CASSLEVRPMSNIYEQYF
TGCGCCAGCAGCTTGGAAGTGAGGCCGATGTCGAATATCTACGAGCAGTACTTC
>TRBV3-1|-|TRBJ2-1|-
CASSQAVRVAQFF
TGTGCCAGCAGCCAAGCGGTCCGAGTCGCGCAGTTCTTC
>TRBV20-1|-|TRBJ2-7|-
CSARRFSSYEQYF
TGCAGTGCTAGACGGTTCAGCTCCTACGAGCAGTACTTC
>TRBV20-1|TRBD2|TRBJ2-7|-
CSAQVVAGGRLYEQYF
TGCAGTGCTCAGGTGGTAGCGGGGGGCCGACTCTACGAGCAGTACTTC
>TRBV11-1|-|TRBJ2-5|few
CASSPWGFETQYF
TGTGCCAGCAGTCCCTGGGGGTTCGAGACCCAGTACTTC
>TRBV20-1|-|TRBJ1-2|-
CSASVTGPGGYTF
TGCAGTGCTAGTGTAACAGGGCCGGGGGGCTACACCTTC
>TRBV9|-|TRBJ2-4|-
CASSVGGLSIQYF
TGTGCCAGCAGCGTAGGGGGGCTAAGCATTCAGTACTTC
>TRBV2|-|TRBJ1-5|-
CASTRDNSNQPQHF
TGTGCCAGCACCCGGGACAATAGCAATCAGCCCCAGCATTTT
>TRBV20-1|-|TRBJ2-3|few
CSARSTDTQYF
TGCAGTGCTAGGAGCACAGATACGCAGTATTTT
>TRBV29-1|-|TRBJ2-5|-
CSFGTAQETQYF
TGCAGCTTCGGGACTGCCCAAGAGACCCAGTACTTC
>TRBV4-1|-|TRBJ2-1|few
CASSQDMDSHNEQFF
TGCGCCAGCAGCCAAGATATGGACAGCCACAATGAGCAGTTCTTC
>TRBV20-1|-|TRBJ2-5|-
CSANRGGVETQYF
TGCAGTGCTAACAGGGGGGGTGTGGAGACCCAGTACTTC
>TRBV27|-|TRBJ1-1|-
CASSLDTRGNTEAFF
TGTGCCAGCAGTTTGGACACCCGGGGAAACACTGAAGCTTTCTTT
>TRBV7-2|-|TRBJ1-2|-
CASSLETNYGYTF
TGTGCCAGCAGCTTAGAGACTAACTATGGCTACACCTTC
>TRBV12-3/TRBV12-4|-|TRBJ2-7|-
CASSFGVQGWGEQYF
TGTGCCAGCAGTTTCGGTGTCCAGGGGTGGGGCGAGCAGTACTTC
>TRBV29-1|-|TRBJ1-2|few
CSSGGTITNYGYTF
TGCAGCTCCGGGGGGACAATTACTAACTATGGCTACACCTTC
>TRBV20-1|TRBD2|TRBJ2-7|many
CSASSPSGTHEQYF
TGCAGTGCTAGCTCCCCTAGCGGGACCCACGAGCAGTACTTC
>TRBV10-3|TRBD2|TRBJ2-3|few
CAISGSGRFTDTQYF
TGTGCCATCAGTGGAAGCGGGAGGTTCACAGATACGCAGTATTTT
>TRBV7-3|TRBD1|TRBJ2-1|-
CASADRGGFYNEQFF
TGTGCCAGCGCGGACAGGGGCGGATTCTACAATGAGCAGTTCTTC
>TRBV5-1|-|TRBJ1-2|once
CASGSGAGLYGYTF
TGCGCCAGCGGATCCGGGGCAGGGCTCTATGGCTACACCTTC
>TRBV12-3/TRBV12-4|-|TRBJ2-7|-
CASSFSSAYEQYF
TGTGCCAGCAGTTTCTCTTCAGCCTACGAGCAGTACTTC
>TRBV5-1|-|TRBJ2-7|-
CASRYDRMATTYEQYF
TGCGCCAGCAGATACGATAGAATGGCCACAACCTACGAGCAGTACTTC
>TRBV5-6|-|TRBJ2-4|-
CASSLMGGNKNIQYF
TGTGCCAGCAGCTTGATGGGCGGGAACAAAAACATTCAGTACTTC
>TRBV20-1|TRBD2|TRBJ2-4|-
CSATTSGGNIQYF
TGCAGTGCCACGACTAGCGGGGGAAACATTCAGTACTTC
>TRBV20-1|-|TRBJ2-7|few
CSARYQLGSEQYF
TGCAGTGCTAGGTACCAGTTAGGTAGCGAGCAGTACTTC